This entry lists 15 T cell receptor beta chains sequenced from one sample in a study of PD-L1 blockade in urothelial cancer. Regarding time point: peripheral blood 6 weeks after treatment start. Libraries were prepared by immunoSEQ multiplex PCR; TCRdb keeps only in-frame clonotypes and omits some of them. This repertoire shows more than 45,000 clones, approximately 81% found once; its top ten account for approximately 8.3%. This specimen was PBMCs, taken around atezolizumab (anti-PD-L1) treatment. These receptors were collected from a man between 65 and 85 years old with urothelial cancer.

The rearrangement uses TRBV21-1 and TRBJ2-3; the D call in the table, TRBD1, was not verified against the DNA. TRBV21-1 is a recognized pseudogene. The CDR3 runs 18 residues. CDR3 sequence: CASSKGGCCLAFTDTQYF. Here the CDR3 DNA reads TGTGCCAGCAGCAAAGGTGGTTGTTGTTTGGCTTTCACAGATACGCAGTATTTT.

The CDR3 DNA is TGTGCCAGTAGACTAGCGGGAGGGTCGAATGAGCAGTTCTTC. Its protein product is CASRLAGGSNEQFF. The chain employs TRBV19 and TRBJ2-1; TRBD2 aligns across 13 bases. Germline V CDR1 and CDR2: LNHDA, SQIVND (reference sequence). The CDR3 length is 14 residues. Trimming at V came to 6 bases and at J to 7 bases, leaving 3 bases not matched to a gene. Together with reference TRBV19 and TRBJ2-1, the CDR3 gives the full variable domain: DGGITQSPKYLFRKEGQNVTLSCEQNLNHDAMYWYRQDPGQGLRLIYYSQIVNDFQKGDIAEGYSVSREKKESFPLTVTSAQKNPTAFYLCASRLAGGSNEQFFGPGTRLTVL.

The rearrangement links TRBV18 to TRBJ2-1; 7 nucleotides agree with TRBD1. Germline V gene sequence: CDR1 KGHSH, CDR2 LQKENI. V lost 3 bases and J lost 4; bases outside the gene matches: 0. This CDR3 is built from 13 residues. CDR3 nucleotides: TGTGCCAGCTCACCGGGACAGTACAATGAGCAGTTCTTC. It translates to CASSPGQYNEQFF.

The V call is TRBV2, the J call TRBJ1-3; 9 positions match TRBD1. This CDR3 comprises 17 residues. Unmatched junction bases numbered 6, after V lost 2 bases and J lost 1 base. Germline V CDR1 and CDR2: SNHLY, FYNNEI. For the CDR3, the DNA is TGTGCCAGCAGTGAAAACCTACAGGGGGCATCTGGAAACACCATATATTTT. This encodes CASSENLQGASGNTIYF.

The V gene is TRBV10-1, the J gene TRBJ1-5; D is uncertain. Looked up from germline, CDR1 is WNHNN and CDR2 is SYGVQD (reference sequence). The CDR3 is 10 amino acids. V lost 7 bases and J 11 bases, leaving 9 bases between the germline ends. The CDR3 loop is CASKAAAQHF. The CDR3, as DNA: TGCGCCAGCAAGGCGGCGGCCCAGCATTTT.

The J gene is TRBJ1-3, the V gene TRBV2; D gene unclear. Germline CDR1 and CDR2: SNHLY and FYNNEI. The CDR3 is 12 residues long. Trimming removed 5 bases at V and 8 bases at J, with 10 bases between. In DNA form, the CDR3 reads TGTGCCAGCAGTTATAGCGGAGACACCATATATTTT. Translation: CASSYSGDTIYF. Drawing the rest from reference TRBV2 and TRBJ1-3, the complete variable domain is EPEVTQTPSHQVTQMGQEVILRCVPISNHLYFYWYRQILGQKVEFLVSFYNNEISEKSEIFDDQFSVERPDGSNFTLKIRSTKLEDSAMYFCASSYSGDTIYFGEGSWLTVV.

The chain couples TRBV30 to TRBJ1-5, with a possible D match to TRBD1 (5 bases). This CDR3 contains 16 residues. Per germline, CDR1 GTSNPN and CDR2 SVGIG (reference sequence). V was clipped by 2 bases and J by 6 bases, with 20 bases between them. The CDR3 here is CAWSRGGEGGSQPQHF. The DNA for the CDR3 is TGTGCCTGGAGTCGGGGGGGGGAAGGTGGATCTCAGCCCCAGCATTTT.

This clone was observed a single time. V and J are TRBV7-2 and TRBJ2-7, with D possibly TRBD1 on 6 matching bases. The CDR3 sequence is 13 residues long. Trimming stripped 5 bases from V and 6 bases from J, with 14 bases between. From germline, CDR1 is SGHTA and CDR2 FQGNSA. The CDR3 protein is CASSPSTGFEQYF. The CDR3, as DNA: TGTGCCAGCAGCCCTTCGACAGGTTTCGAGCAGTACTTC.

This clone appeared once. This chain joins TRBV10-2 and TRBJ2-3; D is perhaps TRBD2 (6 bases). CDR1 and CDR2 (germline): WSHSY, SAAADI. This CDR3 is 15 amino acids long. The V and J ends lost 3 bases and 1 base respectively, with 11 bases between them. CDR3 in DNA: TGCGCCAGCAGTGAATCGGTAGCGGGCACAGATACGCAGTATTTT. Its protein product is CASSESVAGTDTQYF.

The rearrangement links TRBV2 to TRBJ2-1, with 10 positions matching TRBD2. V was pared by 11 bases and J by 5 bases, with 12 bases of the junction left unmatched. From germline, CDR1 is SNHLY and CDR2 FYNNEI. The CDR3 length is 15 residues. The CDR3 bases are TGTGCCGTAGTGACCGGACTAGCGGTAAACAATGAGCAGTTCTTC. Translated, it gives CAVVTGLAVNNEQFF.

The chain combines TRBV15 with TRBJ2-1; 7 positions agree with TRBD2. From germline, CDR1 is LNHNV and CDR2 YYDKDF (reference sequence). The CDR3 sequence is 16 residues long. V lost 0 bases to trimming and J lost 4 bases; unmatched junction nucleotides: 6. The CDR3 protein is CATSRELAAFYNEQFF. DNA for the CDR3: TGTGCCACCAGCAGAGAGCTAGCGGCCTTTTACAATGAGCAGTTCTTC.

The chain employs TRBV2 and TRBJ2-7, with TRBD1 matching over 7 bases. Germline trimming cut 4 bases from V and 1 base from J; bases unmatched to any gene: 4. Per germline, CDR1 SNHLY and CDR2 FYNNEI. The CDR3 is made up of 14 amino acids. Here the CDR3 reads CASSADRVSYEQYF. The CDR3 nucleotides read TGTGCCAGCAGTGCCGACAGGGTTTCCTACGAGCAGTACTTC.

The CDR3 loop reads CASSLGSPGGPYNEQFF. The CDR3 nucleotides read TGTGCCAGCAGCTTAGGATCTCCAGGGGGCCCCTACAATGAGCAGTTCTTC. The chain couples TRBV7-9 to TRBJ2-1, with 8 bases fitting TRBD1. The CDR3 totals 17 residues. Germline CDR1 is SEHNR and CDR2 is FQNEAQ (reference sequence). With V trimmed by 1 base and J by 2 bases, 7 bases remained unmatched.

The rearrangement links TRBV6-1 to TRBJ1-5; a possible D gene is TRBD1 (5 bases). The V end was cut by 9 bases, the J end by 1 base, with 16 bases between. CDR1 is MNHNS and CDR2 is SASEGT in the germline V gene. The CDR3 contains 15 residues. CDR3 DNA sequence: TGTGCCAGTATACAGGAAGGCGGAAGCAATCAGCCCCAGCATTTT. Translation: CASIQEGGSNQPQHF.

The V gene is TRBV18, the J gene TRBJ2-3; tentative D call: TRBD1 (5 bases). Germline CDR1 and CDR2: KGHSH and LQKENI. CDR3 length: 16 amino acids. V was cut by 3 bases and J by 4 bases, with 17 bases left in between. The chain's CDR3 is CASSPIIQGVPDTQYF. For the CDR3, the DNA is TGTGCCAGCTCACCGATTATACAAGGGGTCCCAGATACGCAGTATTTT.